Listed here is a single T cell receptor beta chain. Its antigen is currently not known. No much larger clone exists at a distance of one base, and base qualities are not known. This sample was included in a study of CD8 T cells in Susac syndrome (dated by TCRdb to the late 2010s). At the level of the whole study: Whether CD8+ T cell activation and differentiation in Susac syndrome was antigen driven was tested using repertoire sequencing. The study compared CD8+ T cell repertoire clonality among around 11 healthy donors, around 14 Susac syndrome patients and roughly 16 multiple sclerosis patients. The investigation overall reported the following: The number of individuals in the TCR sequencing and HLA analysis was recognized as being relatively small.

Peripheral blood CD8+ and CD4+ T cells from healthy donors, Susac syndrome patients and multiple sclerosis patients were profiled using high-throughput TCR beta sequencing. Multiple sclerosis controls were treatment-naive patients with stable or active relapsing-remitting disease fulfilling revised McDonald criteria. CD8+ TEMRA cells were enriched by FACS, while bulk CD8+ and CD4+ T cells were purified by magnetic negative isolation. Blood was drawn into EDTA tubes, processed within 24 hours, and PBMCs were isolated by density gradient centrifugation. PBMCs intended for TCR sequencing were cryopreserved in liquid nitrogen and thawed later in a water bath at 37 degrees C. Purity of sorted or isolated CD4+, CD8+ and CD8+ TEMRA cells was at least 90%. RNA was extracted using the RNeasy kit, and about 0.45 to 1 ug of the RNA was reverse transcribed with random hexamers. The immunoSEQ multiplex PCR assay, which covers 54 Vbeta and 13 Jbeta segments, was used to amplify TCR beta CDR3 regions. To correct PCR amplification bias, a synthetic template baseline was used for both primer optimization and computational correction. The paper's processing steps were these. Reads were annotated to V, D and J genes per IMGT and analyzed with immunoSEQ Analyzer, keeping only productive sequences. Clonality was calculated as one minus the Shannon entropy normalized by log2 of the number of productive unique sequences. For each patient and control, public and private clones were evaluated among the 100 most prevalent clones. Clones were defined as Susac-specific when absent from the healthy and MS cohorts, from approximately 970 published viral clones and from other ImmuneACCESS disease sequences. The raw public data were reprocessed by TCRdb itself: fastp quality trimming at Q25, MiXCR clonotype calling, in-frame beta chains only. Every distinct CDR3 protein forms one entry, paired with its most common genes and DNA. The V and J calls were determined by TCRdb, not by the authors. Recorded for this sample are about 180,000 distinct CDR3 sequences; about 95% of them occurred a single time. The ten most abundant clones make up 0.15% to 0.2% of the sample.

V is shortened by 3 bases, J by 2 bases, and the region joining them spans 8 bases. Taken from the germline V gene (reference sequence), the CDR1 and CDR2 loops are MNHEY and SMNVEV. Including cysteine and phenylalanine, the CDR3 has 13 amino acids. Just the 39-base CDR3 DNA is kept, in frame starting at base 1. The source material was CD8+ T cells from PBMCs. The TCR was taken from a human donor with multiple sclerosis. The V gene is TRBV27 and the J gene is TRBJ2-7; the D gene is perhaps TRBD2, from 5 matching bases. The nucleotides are TGTGCCAGCAGTTTGCTCGGGACCTACGAGCAGTACTTC. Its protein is CASSLLGTYEQYF.